Below, one T cell receptor (beta chain) is given with its context. This entry belongs to a study of control samples from healthy donors and cancer patients. The protocol was immunoSEQ multiplex PCR, while the TCRdb copy is restricted to in-frame clones and leaves out a portion. The sample includes more than 80,000 clones, approximately 93% of them seen just once. The CDR3 spans 16 residues. This clonotype was obtained from a man in his late teens or twenties in good health. The chain couples TRBV21-1 to TRBJ2-5; TRBD1 was called by the table and not checked on the DNA. TRBV21-1 is a recognized pseudogene. Sequencing was carried out using blood. The CDR3 spells CASSRDSNPPQETQYF. The CDR3 DNA is TGTGCCAGCAGCAGGGACAGCAATCCCCCCCAAGAGACCCAGTACTTC.